This T cell receptor (beta chain) originates from a study of cytomegalovirus exposure and HLA in healthy donors. Study at large: Early released data comprised 80 million to 100 million unique TCRs from HLA-typed donors. Findings and limits, study-wide: Data from an earlier analysis indicated that most TCR beta V segments were productive either about 87% or about 30% of the time.

V shed 3 bases, J shed 5 bases, and the junction held 6 bases outside the gene matches. This CDR3 comprises 16 residues. Germline assignment: CDR1 SGDLS and CDR2 YYNGEE. Comments on this clone: What it binds is not known.

The PCR was carried out with 60 Vbeta primers and 13 Jbeta primers. The method was immunoSEQ multiplex PCR; TCRdb's version includes in-frame clones alone and lacks a portion of them. This table has about 130,000 clones, roughly four fifths appearing once. The sequencing sample was made of PBMCs. The chain couples TRBV9 to TRBJ2-7; TRBD2 aligns across 15 bases. The sequence was collected from a girl aged 2 to 9 in good health and CMV-seronegative. The CDR3 reads CASSAGLAGGRDEQYF. CDR3 DNA sequence: TGTGCCAGCAGCGCGGGACTAGCGGGGGGCCGGGACGAGCAGTACTTC. Looking up the rest from reference TRBV9 and TRBJ2-7 gives the full variable domain: DSGVTQTPKHLITATGQRVTLRCSPRSGDLSVYWYQQSLDQGLQFLIQYYNGEERAKGNILERFSAQQFPDLHSELNLSSLELGDSALYFCASSAGLAGGRDEQYFGPGTRLTVT.